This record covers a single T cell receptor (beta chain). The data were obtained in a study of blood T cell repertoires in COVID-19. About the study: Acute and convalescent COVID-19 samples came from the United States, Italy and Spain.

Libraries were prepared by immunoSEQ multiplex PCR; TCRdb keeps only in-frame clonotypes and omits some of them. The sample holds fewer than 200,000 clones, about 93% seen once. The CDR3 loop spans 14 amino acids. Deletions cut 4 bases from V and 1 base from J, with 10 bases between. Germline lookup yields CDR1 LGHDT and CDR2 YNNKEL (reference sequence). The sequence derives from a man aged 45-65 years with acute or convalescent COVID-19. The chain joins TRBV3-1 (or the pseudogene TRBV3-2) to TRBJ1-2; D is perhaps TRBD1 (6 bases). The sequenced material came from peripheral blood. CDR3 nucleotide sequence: TGTGCCAGCAGCCCCGCAGGGGTTAACTATGGCTACACCTTC. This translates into CASSPAGVNYGYTF.